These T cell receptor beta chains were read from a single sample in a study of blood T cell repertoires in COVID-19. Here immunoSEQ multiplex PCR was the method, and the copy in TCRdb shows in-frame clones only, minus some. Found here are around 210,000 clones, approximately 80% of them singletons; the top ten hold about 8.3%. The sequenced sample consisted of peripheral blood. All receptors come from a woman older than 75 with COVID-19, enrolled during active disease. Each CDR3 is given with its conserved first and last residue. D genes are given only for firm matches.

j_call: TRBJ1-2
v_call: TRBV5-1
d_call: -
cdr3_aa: CASSLDQGSPFYGYTF
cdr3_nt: TGCGCCAGCAGCTTGGATCAGGGGTCCCCATTCTATGGCTACACCTTC

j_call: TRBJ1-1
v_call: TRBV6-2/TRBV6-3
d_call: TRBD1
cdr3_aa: CASSKPKAGTANTEAFF
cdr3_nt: TGTGCCAGCAGTAAACCGAAAGCCGGGACAGCGAACACTGAAGCTTTCTTT

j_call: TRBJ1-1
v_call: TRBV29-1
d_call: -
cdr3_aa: CSAKGQLNTEAFF
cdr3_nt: TGCAGCGCGAAGGGACAACTGAACACTGAAGCTTTCTTT

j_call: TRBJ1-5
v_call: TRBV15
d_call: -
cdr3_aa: CATSRDREQPQHF
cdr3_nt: TGTGCCACCAGCAGAGATAGAGAGCAGCCCCAGCATTTT

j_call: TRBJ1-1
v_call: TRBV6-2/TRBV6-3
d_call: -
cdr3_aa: CASSYSSVSRGAEAFF
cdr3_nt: TGTGCCAGCAGTTACTCCAGTGTATCCCGAGGCGCTGAAGCTTTCTTT

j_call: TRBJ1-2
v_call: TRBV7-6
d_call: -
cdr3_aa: CASSPPGGAGYGYTF
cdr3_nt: TGTGCCAGCAGCCCGCCGGGGGGCGCGGGCTATGGCTACACCTTC

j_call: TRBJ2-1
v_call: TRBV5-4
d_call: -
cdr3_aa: CASSLAGGAGSNEQFF
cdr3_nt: TGTGCCAGCAGCTTGGCAGGAGGGGCAGGGAGCAATGAGCAGTTCTTC

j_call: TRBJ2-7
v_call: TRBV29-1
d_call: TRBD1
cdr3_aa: CSVEVNRGNEQYF
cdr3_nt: TGCAGCGTTGAAGTAAACAGGGGCAACGAGCAGTACTTC

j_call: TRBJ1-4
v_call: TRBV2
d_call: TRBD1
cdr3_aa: CASCRDRGNEKLFF
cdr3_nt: TGTGCCAGCTGTCGGGACAGGGGAAATGAAAAACTGTTTTTT

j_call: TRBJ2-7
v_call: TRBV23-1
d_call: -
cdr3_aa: CASRRLSGYEQYF
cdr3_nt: TGCGCCAGCAGACGCCTTTCAGGGTACGAGCAGTACTTC